The clone carrying this T cell receptor beta chain was seen at least ten times. Its antigen is still unknown. The data originate from a study of metastatic and nonmetastatic thyroid tumors. Study conclusions and caveats: The reported finding was significantly higher TCR beta diversity in malignant thyroid tumors relative to benign nodules, in blood and tumor.

The length of the CDR3 is 14 residues. V was shortened by 5 bases and J by 1 base, with 11 bases between the two germline ends. Germline CDR1 reads SGHTA; CDR2 reads FQGTGA. TCRdb re-analyzed the PCR reads using MiXCR. The data show about 69,000 clones, with 12% to 15% seen just once and approximately 6.1% held by the top ten. No treatment of any kind had been given to any patient before thyroid surgery. This chain links TRBV7-3 with TRBJ2-5; D is possibly TRBD1 (5 bases). The sequence was collected from a male donor with papillary thyroid cancer or a benign thyroid nodule (not recorded which). Some clones in this sample may be carry-over from other donors' samples. The sequencing input was blood. CDR3 coding DNA: TGTGCCAGCAGCCATCGACAGATCCAAGAGACCCAGTACTTC. Its translation is CASSHRQIQETQYF. Drawing the rest from reference TRBV7-3 and TRBJ2-5, the complete variable domain is GAGVSQTPSNKVTEKGKYVELRCDPISGHTALYWYRQSLGQGPEFLIYFQGTGAADDSGLPNDRFFAVRPEGSVSTLKIQRTERGDSAVYLCASSHRQIQETQYFGPGTRLLVL.